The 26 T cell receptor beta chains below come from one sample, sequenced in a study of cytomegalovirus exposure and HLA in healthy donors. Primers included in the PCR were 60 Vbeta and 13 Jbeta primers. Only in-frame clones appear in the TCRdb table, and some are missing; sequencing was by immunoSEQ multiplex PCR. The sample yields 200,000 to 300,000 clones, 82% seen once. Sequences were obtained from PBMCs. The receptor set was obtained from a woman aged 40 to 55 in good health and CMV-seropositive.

CDR3 amino acids: CASSEYSNQPQHF. CDR3 in DNA: TGTGCCAGCAGTGAATATAGCAATCAGCCCCAGCATTTT. This rearrangement joins TRBV6-1 to TRBJ1-5, with D uncertain. Germline CDR1 is MNHNS and CDR2 is SASEGT. The ends were cut back, 2 bases at V and 0 bases at J, with 2 bases in the middle. This CDR3 is built from 13 residues.

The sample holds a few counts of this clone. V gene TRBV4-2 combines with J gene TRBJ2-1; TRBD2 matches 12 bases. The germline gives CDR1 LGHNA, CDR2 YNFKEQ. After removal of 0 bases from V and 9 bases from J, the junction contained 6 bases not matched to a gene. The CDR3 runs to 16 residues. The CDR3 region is CASSQDPLAGGIEQFF. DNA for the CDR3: TGTGCCAGCAGCCAAGATCCCCTAGCGGGAGGGATTGAGCAGTTCTTC.

CDR3 nucleotides: TGTGCCAGTACATCCCAATTGAACACTGAAGCTTTCTTT. This encodes CASTSQLNTEAFF. V gene TRBV19 combines with J gene TRBJ1-1; D call uncertain. Between the trimmed V and J ends, which lost 7 bases and 0 bases, there was a span of 9 bases. The germline gives CDR1 LNHDA, CDR2 SQIVND (reference sequence). The CDR3 loop spans 13 amino acids.

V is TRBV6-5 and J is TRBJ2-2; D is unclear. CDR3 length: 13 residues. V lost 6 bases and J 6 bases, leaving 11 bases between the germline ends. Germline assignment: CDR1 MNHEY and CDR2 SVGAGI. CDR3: CASRRDAAGELFF. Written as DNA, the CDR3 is TGTGCCAGCAGGAGAGACGCGGCCGGGGAGCTGTTTTTT.

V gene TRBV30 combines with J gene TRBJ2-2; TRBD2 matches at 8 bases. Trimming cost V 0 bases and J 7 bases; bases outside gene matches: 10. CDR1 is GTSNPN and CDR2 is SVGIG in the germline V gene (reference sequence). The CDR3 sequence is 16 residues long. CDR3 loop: CAWSVRPGRVGGELFF. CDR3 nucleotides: TGTGCCTGGAGTGTACGTCCCGGGAGGGTCGGCGGGGAGCTGTTTTTT.

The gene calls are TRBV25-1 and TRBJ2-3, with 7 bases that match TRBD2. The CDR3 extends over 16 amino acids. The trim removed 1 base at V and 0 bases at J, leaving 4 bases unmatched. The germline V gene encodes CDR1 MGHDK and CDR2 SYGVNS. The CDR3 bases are TGTGCCAGCAGTGAATGGGGAGGGCTCAGCACAGATACGCAGTATTTT. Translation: CASSEWGGLSTDTQYF. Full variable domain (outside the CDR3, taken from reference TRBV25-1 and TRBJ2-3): EADIYQTPRYLVIGTGKKITLECSQTMGHDKMYWYQQDPGMELHLIHYSYGVNSTEKGDLSSESTVSRIRTEHFPLTLESARPSHTSQYLCASSEWGGLSTDTQYFGPGTRLTVL.

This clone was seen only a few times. In DNA form, the CDR3 reads TGTGCCACCGACGCAGGGTCCGTAGGCTACACCTTC. Translating it yields CATDAGSVGYTF. This chain links TRBV28 with TRBJ1-2; a possible D gene is TRBD1 (5 bases). Trimming took 10 bases from V and 8 from J, leaving 17 bases between them. CDR1 and CDR2 from the germline V gene are MDHEN and SYDVKM. The CDR3 loop spans 12 amino acids.

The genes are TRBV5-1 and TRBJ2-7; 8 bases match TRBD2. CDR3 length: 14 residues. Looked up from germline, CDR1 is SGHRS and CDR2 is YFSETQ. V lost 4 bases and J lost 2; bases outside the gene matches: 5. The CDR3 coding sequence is TGCGCCAGCAGCACCTCGGGGGGGCCCTACGAGCAGTACTTC. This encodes CASSTSGGPYEQYF.

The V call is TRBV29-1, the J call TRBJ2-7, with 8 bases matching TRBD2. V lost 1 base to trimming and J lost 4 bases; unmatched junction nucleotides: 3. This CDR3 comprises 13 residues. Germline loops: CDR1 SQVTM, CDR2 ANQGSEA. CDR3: CSVEVSGIYEQYF. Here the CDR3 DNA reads TGCAGCGTTGAAGTTAGCGGGATTTACGAGCAGTACTTC.

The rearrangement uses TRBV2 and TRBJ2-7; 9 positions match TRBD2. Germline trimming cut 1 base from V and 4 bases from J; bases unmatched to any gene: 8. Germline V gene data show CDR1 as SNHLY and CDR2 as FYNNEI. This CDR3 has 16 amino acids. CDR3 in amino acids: CASSEGDLAGGYEQYF. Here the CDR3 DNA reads TGTGCCAGCAGTGAAGGAGATCTGGCGGGAGGGTACGAGCAGTACTTC.

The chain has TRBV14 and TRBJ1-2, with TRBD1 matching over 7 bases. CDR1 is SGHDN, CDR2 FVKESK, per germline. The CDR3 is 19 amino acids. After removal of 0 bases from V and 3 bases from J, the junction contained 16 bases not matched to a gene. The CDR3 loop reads CASSQDFVPTGPDYYGYTF. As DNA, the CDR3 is TGTGCCAGCAGCCAAGATTTCGTCCCGACAGGGCCAGATTACTATGGCTACACCTTC.

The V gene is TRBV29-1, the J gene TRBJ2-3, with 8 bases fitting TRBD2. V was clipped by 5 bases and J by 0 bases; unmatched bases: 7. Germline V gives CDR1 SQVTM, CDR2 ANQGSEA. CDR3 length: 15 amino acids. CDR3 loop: CSVTTSGSSTDTQYF. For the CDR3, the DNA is TGCAGCGTTACCACTAGCGGATCTAGCACAGATACGCAGTATTTT.

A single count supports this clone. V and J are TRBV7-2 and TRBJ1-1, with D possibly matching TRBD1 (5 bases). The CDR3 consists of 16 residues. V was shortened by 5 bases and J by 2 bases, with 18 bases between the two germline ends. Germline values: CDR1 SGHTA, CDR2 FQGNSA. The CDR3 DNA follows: TGTGCCAGCAGCCTGAAGCCGGGGGGACTAAACACTGAAGCTTTCTTT. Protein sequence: CASSLKPGGLNTEAFF. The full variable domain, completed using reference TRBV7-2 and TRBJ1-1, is GAGVSQSPSNKVTEKGKDVELRCDPISGHTALYWYRQSLGQGLEFLIYFQGNSAPDKSGLPSDRFSAERTGGSVSTLTIQRTQQEDSAVYLCASSLKPGGLNTEAFFGQGTRLTVV.

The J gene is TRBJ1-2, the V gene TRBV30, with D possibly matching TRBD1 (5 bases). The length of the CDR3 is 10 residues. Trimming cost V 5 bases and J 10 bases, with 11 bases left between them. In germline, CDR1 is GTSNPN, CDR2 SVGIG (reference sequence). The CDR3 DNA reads TGTGCCTGGGGGCCAGGGCCCTACACCTTC. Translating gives CAWGPGPYTF.

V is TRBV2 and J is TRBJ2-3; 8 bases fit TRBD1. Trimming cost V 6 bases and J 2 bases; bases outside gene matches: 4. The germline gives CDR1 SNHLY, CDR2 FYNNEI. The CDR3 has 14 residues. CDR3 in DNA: TGTGCCAGCAGGACAGGGGTGAACACAGATACGCAGTATTTT. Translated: CASRTGVNTDTQYF.

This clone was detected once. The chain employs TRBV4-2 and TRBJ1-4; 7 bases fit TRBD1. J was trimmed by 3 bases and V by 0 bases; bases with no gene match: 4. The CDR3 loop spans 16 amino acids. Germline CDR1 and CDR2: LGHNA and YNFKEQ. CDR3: CASSQEPGQPNEKLFF. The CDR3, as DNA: TGTGCCAGCAGCCAAGAACCGGGACAGCCTAATGAAAAACTGTTTTTT.

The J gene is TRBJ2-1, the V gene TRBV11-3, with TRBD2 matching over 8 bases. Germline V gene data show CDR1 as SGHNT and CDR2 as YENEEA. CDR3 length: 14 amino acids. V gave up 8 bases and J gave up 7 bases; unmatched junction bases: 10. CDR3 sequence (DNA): TGTGCCAGCGGGATCGGGGGGGCCAAGAATGAGCAGTTCTTC. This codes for CASGIGGAKNEQFF.

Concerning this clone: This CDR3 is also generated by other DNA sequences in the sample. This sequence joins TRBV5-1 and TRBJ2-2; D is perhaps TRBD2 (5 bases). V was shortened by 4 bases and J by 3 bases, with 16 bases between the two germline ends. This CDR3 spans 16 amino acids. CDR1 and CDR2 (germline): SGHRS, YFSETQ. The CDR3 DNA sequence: TGCGCCAGCAGCCCCCGCGGGCGGGCGGACACCGGGGAGCTGTTTTTT. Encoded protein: CASSPRGRADTGELFF.

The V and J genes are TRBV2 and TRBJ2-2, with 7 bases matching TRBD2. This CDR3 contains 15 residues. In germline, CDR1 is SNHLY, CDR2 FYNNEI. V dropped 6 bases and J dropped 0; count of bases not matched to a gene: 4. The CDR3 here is CASRGGTSNTGELFF. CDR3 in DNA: TGTGCCAGCAGGGGGGGGACTTCGAACACCGGGGAGCTGTTTTTT.

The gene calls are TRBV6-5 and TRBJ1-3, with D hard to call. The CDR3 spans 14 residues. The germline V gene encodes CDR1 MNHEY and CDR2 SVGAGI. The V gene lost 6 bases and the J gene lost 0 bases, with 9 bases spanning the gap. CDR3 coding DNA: TGTGCCAGCAGGAGGGCCTTCTCTGGAAACACCATATATTTT. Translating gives CASRRAFSGNTIYF.

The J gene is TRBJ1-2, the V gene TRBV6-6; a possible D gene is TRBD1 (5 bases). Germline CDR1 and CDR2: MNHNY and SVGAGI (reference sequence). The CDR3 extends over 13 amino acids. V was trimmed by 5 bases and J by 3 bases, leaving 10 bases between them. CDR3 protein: CASSRGADYGYTF. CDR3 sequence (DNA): TGTGCCAGCAGTCGCGGGGCTGACTATGGCTACACCTTC.

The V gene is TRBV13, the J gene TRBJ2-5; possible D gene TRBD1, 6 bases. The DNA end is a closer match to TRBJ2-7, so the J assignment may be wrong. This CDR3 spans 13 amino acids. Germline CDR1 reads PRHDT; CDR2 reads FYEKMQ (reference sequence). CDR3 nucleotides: TGTGCCAGCAGCTTAGGCAGGGGCTACGAGCAGTACTTC. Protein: CASSLGRGYEQYF.

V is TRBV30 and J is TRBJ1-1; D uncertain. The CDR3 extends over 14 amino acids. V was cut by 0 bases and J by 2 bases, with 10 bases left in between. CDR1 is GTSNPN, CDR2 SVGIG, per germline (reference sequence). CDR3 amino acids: CAWSVTRRNTEAFF. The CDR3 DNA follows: TGTGCCTGGAGTGTAACAAGAAGAAACACTGAAGCTTTCTTT.

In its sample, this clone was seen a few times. The CDR3 region is CASSFPSGSQGKNIQYF. The CDR3 coding sequence is TGTGCCAGCAGTTTTCCTAGCGGGAGTCAGGGCAAAAACATTCAGTACTTC. The chain combines TRBV28 with TRBJ2-4, with 10 bases identical to TRBD2. This CDR3 region has 17 residues. Losses at the gene ends were 3 bases for V and 3 bases for J; bases not matched to a gene: 8. Germline V lookup: CDR1 MDHEN, CDR2 SYDVKM.

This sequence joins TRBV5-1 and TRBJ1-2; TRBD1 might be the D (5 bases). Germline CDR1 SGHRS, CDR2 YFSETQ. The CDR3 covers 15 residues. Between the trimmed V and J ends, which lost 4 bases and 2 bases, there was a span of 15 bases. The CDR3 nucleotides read TGCGCCAGCAGCCTCAGCCAGGGAGGGAACTATGGCTACACCTTC. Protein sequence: CASSLSQGGNYGYTF. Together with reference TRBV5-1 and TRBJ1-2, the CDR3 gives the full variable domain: KAGVTQTPRYLIKTRGQQVTLSCSPISGHRSVSWYQQTPGQGLQFLFEYFSETQRNKGNFPGRFSGRQFSNSRSEMNVSTLELGDSALYLCASSLSQGGNYGYTFGSGTRLTVV.

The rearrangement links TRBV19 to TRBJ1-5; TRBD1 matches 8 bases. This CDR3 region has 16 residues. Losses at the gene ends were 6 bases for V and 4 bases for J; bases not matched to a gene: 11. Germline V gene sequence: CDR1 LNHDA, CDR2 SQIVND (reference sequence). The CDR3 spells CASRLATGAGNQPQHF. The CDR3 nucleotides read TGTGCCAGTAGGCTTGCGACAGGGGCGGGTAATCAGCCCCAGCATTTT.